This is a list of T cell receptor beta chains from one sample in a study of blood T cell repertoires in COVID-19. The protocol was immunoSEQ multiplex PCR, while the TCRdb copy is restricted to in-frame clones and leaves out a portion. The sample includes approximately 160,000 clones, 84% of them seen just once. Material: PBMCs or T cells enriched from blood (not recorded which). The receptors shown here come from a woman between 45 and 60 years old who had recovered from COVID-19. The CDR3 runs from the conserved cysteine through the conserved F or W. The D gene is left open where the match is weak. Size is stated for part of the rows, as once, few or many counts, or as a class when the clone is expanded.

CDR3 | DNA | J | D | size | V
CASSFQVFSYEQYF | TGTGCCAGTAGTTTTCAGGTCTTCTCCTACGAGCAGTACTTC | TRBJ2-7 | NA | once | TRBV19
CASSLGLHNEQFF | TGTGCCAGCAGCTTAGGTCTTCACAATGAGCAGTTCTTC | TRBJ2-1 | NA | NA | TRBV11-3
CASSVEGRSSYNEQFF | TGTGCCAGCAGCGTGGAGGGTAGGAGCTCCTACAATGAGCAGTTCTTC | TRBJ2-1 | NA | once | TRBV9
CASSLLARGTTGLFF | TGTGCCAGCAGTTTACTTGCCCGAGGAACAACGGGACTGTTTTTT | TRBJ1-4 | NA | few | TRBV28
CASSRDRINTEAFF | TGTGCCAGCAGCCGCGACAGGATAAACACTGAAGCTTTCTTT | TRBJ1-1 | NA | NA | TRBV7-9
CASSLAKGAYEQYF | TGTGCTAGCAGCTTAGCGAAGGGGGCCTACGAGCAGTACTTC | TRBJ2-7 | NA | NA | TRBV7-7
CASSQGLAASTDTQYF | TGCGCCAGCAGCCAGGGACTAGCCGCTAGCACAGATACGCAGTATTTT | TRBJ2-3 | TRBD2 | once | TRBV4-3
CASSPIESGGTEAFF | TGCGCCAGCAGCCCCATCGAGTCCGGAGGCACTGAAGCTTTCTTT | TRBJ1-1 | NA | NA | TRBV4-1
CASSQGARDNSPLHF | TGTGCCAGCAGCCAGGGGGCCAGGGATAATTCACCCCTCCACTTT | TRBJ1-6 | NA | NA | TRBV4-2
CASSPGQGAFRYEQYF | TGTGCCAGCAGTCCCGGACAGGGGGCCTTTCGCTACGAGCAGTACTTC | TRBJ2-7 | TRBD1 | NA | TRBV25-1
CASSQSQNEQFF | TGTGCCAGCAGCCAGTCACAAAATGAGCAGTTCTTC | TRBJ2-1 | NA | NA | TRBV7-8
CASSLGGKNIQYF | TGTGCCAGCAGCTTGGGAGGGAAAAACATTCAGTACTTC | TRBJ2-4 | NA | many | TRBV5-5
CASSPGTAPVDEQYF | TGTGCCAGCAGCCCCGGGACAGCCCCGGTCGACGAGCAGTACTTC | TRBJ2-7 | TRBD1 | NA | TRBV7-8
CASSTRGDTQYF | TGTGCCAGTAGTACCAGGGGGGATACGCAGTATTTT | TRBJ2-3 | TRBD1 | NA | TRBV19
CASSSQGGELFF | TGTGCCAGCAGCTCTCAGGGGGGGGAGCTGTTTTTT | TRBJ2-2 | NA | NA | TRBV7-9
CASSLPVGQGSETQYF | TGTGCCAGCAGCTTGCCCGTTGGACAGGGTTCGGAGACCCAGTACTTC | TRBJ2-5 | TRBD1 | NA | TRBV5-4
CASSPPTSGGGNEQFF | TGCGCCAGCAGCCCTCCCACTAGCGGGGGTGGTAATGAGCAGTTCTTC | TRBJ2-1 | TRBD2 | NA | TRBV4-1
CASSATGTGYGYTF | TGTGCCAGCAGCGCAACCGGGACAGGATATGGCTACACCTTC | TRBJ1-2 | TRBD1 | NA | TRBV6-2/TRBV6-3
CASSPTSFGETQYF | TGTGCCAGCTCACCGACTAGTTTTGGAGAGACCCAGTACTTC | TRBJ2-5 | NA | NA | TRBV18
CASSIFRGQDISDTQYF | TGTGCCAGTAGTATCTTTCGCGGACAGGACATTTCAGATACGCAGTATTTT | TRBJ2-3 | TRBD1 | NA | TRBV19
CASSLGAGTSVHTQYF | TGCGCCAGCAGCTTGGGAGCCGGGACTAGCGTTCATACGCAGTATTTT | TRBJ2-3 | TRBD2 | NA | TRBV5-1
CASNWGQDGYTF | TGTGCCAGCAACTGGGGACAGGATGGCTACACCTTC | TRBJ1-2 | TRBD1 | NA | TRBV7-9
CASSLGGLARIEAFF | TGTGCCAGCAGCCTCGGAGGGCTGGCAAGAATTGAAGCTTTCTTT | TRBJ1-1 | NA | NA | TRBV3-1/TRBV3-2
CASRKPSRSGRELFF | TGTGCCAGTAGGAAACCTAGCCGTAGTGGGAGGGAGCTGTTTTTT | TRBJ2-2 | NA | few | TRBV19
CASSFSDRGEGYTF | TGTGCCAGCAGCTTTTCGGACAGGGGGGAAGGCTACACCTTC | TRBJ1-2 | TRBD1 | NA | TRBV7-9
CASSHQNLQGGGYTF | TGTGCCAGCAGCCACCAAAACCTTCAGGGCGGTGGCTACACCTTC | TRBJ1-2 | NA | NA | TRBV3-1/TRBV3-2
CASSQGGELDF | TGTGCCAGCAGCCAGGGGGGGGAGCTCGACTTC | TRBJ2-7 | TRBD2 | NA | TRBV3-1/TRBV3-2
CASSLMSSVGYTF | TGTGCCAGCAGTTTAATGTCGTCAGTTGGCTACACCTTC | TRBJ1-2 | NA | NA | TRBV28
CASSWTQRGNYEQYF | TGTGCCAGCAGTTGGACCCAACGGGGGAACTACGAGCAGTACTTC | TRBJ2-7 | NA | NA | TRBV6-2/TRBV6-3
CASRLTGQGAYNYGYTF | TGTGCCAGCAGACTGACCGGACAGGGGGCCTATAACTATGGCTACACCTTC | TRBJ1-2 | TRBD1 | once | TRBV27
CASSLALAGSTEAFF | TGTGCCAGCAGCTTAGCCCTTGCCGGGTCTACCGAAGCTTTCTTT | TRBJ1-1 | NA | NA | TRBV7-2
CASNLQGAKFF | TGTGCCAGCAACCTCCAGGGGGCGAAGTTCTTC | TRBJ2-1 | TRBD1 | NA | TRBV28
CASSIQGNYGYTF | TGTGCCAGTAGTATTCAGGGGAACTATGGCTACACCTTC | TRBJ1-2 | NA | NA | TRBV19
CASSPQGGEQFF | TGTGCCAGCAGCCCACAGGGGGGTGAGCAGTTCTTC | TRBJ2-1 | TRBD1 | few | TRBV6-2/TRBV6-3
CSARQDYEQYF | TGCAGTGCTAGACAGGACTACGAGCAGTACTTC | TRBJ2-7 | NA | NA | TRBV20-1
CASSPGQVPTGELFF | TGTGCCAGCAGCCCCGGACAGGTTCCCACCGGGGAGCTGTTTTTT | TRBJ2-2 | TRBD1 | few | TRBV7-9
CAVFRTWTGELFF | TGTGCCGTATTCCGTACATGGACCGGGGAGCTGTTTTTT | TRBJ2-2 | NA | NA | TRBV19
CASSIKGQGHYEQYF | TGTGCCAGTAGTATCAAGGGACAGGGACACTACGAGCAGTACTTC | TRBJ2-7 | TRBD1 | NA | TRBV19
CASSDDGATEAFF | TGTGCCAGCAGTGACGATGGGGCCACTGAAGCTTTCTTT | TRBJ1-1 | NA | once | TRBV2
CASSLVGTSGVYEQFF | TGTGCCAGCAGCTTAGTCGGGACTAGCGGGGTATATGAGCAGTTCTTC | TRBJ2-1 | TRBD2 | NA | TRBV11-3
CASSQKQGGGYTF | TGTGCCAGCAGCCAGAAGCAGGGTGGAGGCTACACCTTC | TRBJ1-2 | NA | NA | TRBV7-2
CASSVGQIQETQYF | TGTGCCAGCAGTGTGGGACAGATCCAAGAGACCCAGTACTTC | TRBJ2-5 | TRBD1 | NA | TRBV2
CASSPQMPGLAFGGELFF | TGTGCCAGCAGCCCGCAAATGCCGGGACTAGCGTTTGGCGGGGAGCTGTTTTTT | TRBJ2-2 | TRBD2 | NA | TRBV7-2
CATSRTANTGELFF | TGTGCCACCAGCAGGACAGCAAACACCGGGGAGCTGTTTTTT | TRBJ2-2 | NA | NA | TRBV15
CASGGGSGNTIYF | TGTGCCAGCGGGGGGGGATCTGGAAACACCATATATTTT | TRBJ1-3 | NA | NA | TRBV19
CASSWGRAPKNTGELFF | TGTGCCAGCAGCTGGGGGCGGGCCCCCAAGAACACCGGGGAGCTGTTTTTT | TRBJ2-2 | NA | NA | TRBV11-3
CASSQGGGAPYNEQFF | TGTGCCAGCAGCCAAGGGGGAGGGGCTCCCTACAATGAGCAGTTCTTC | TRBJ2-1 | TRBD2 | NA | TRBV3-1/TRBV3-2
CSVGQVNTGELFF | TGCAGCGTTGGCCAGGTGAACACCGGGGAGCTGTTTTTT | TRBJ2-2 | NA | NA | TRBV29-1